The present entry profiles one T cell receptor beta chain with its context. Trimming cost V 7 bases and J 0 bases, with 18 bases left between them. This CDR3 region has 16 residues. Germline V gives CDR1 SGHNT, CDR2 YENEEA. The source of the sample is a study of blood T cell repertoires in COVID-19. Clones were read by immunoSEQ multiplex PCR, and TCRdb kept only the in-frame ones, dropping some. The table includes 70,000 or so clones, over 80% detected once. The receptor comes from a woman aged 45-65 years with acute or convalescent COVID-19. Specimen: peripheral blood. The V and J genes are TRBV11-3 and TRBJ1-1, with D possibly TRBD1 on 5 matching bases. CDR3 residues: CASIMIVGGVNTEAFF. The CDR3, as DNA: TGTGCCAGCATCATGATCGTGGGGGGGGTGAACACTGAAGCTTTCTTT.